This TCR beta chain derives from a study of T cells after yellow fever vaccination. Background on the study: In the case of low-cell-number fractions, SMART-Seq v4 Ultra Low Input was used for preparation. Broader study findings: Researchers noted that a small share of clonotypes showed up in both CD4 and CD8 compartments. Clones that expanded after primary vaccination mostly reappeared after the booster (around 96% CD4, roughly 90% CD8). Although the secondary response was weaker, it peaked faster, at day 5 versus 15.

In TCRdb, the 5' RACE reads were re-called with MiXCR into one record per CDR3 protein. Among a few hundred thousand distinct CDR3 sequences listed, roughly a sixth were seen once. The CDR3 length is 17 residues. V dropped 4 bases and J dropped 5; count of bases not matched to a gene: 6. Germline-derived CDR1 and CDR2 are MNHEY and SVGEGT. This clonotype was observed a few times. The antigen is undetermined. The source was PBMCs, collected roughly 5 days after the first yellow fever vaccination. This TCR was recovered from a man younger than 35 who received the YFV17D yellow fever vaccine. The gene calls are TRBV6-2 or TRBV6-3 and TRBJ2-2, with 14 bases fitting TRBD2. CDR3 residues: CASSSPRLAGGTGELFF. The CDR3 DNA sequence: TGTGCCAGCAGTTCGCCGAGACTAGCGGGGGGGACCGGGGAGCTGTTTTTT.